What follows are 24 T cell receptor beta chains derived from one specimen sequenced in a study of PD-L1 blockade in urothelial cancer. The time point is: pretreatment peripheral blood. Using immunoSEQ multiplex PCR, the repertoire was profiled, and TCRdb retains in-frame clones only, with some absent. The table lists 130,000 or so clones, roughly 84% of them singletons. Specimen: PBMCs, collected around atezolizumab (anti-PD-L1) treatment. The receptors come from a man aged 45-65 years with urothelial cancer.

V is TRBV19 and J is TRBJ1-3, with D possibly TRBD1 on 5 matching bases. The CDR3 has 15 residues. CDR1 LNHDA and CDR2 SQIVND come from the germline V gene (reference sequence). Trimming removed 3 bases from V and 2 bases from J, with 11 bases in between. CDR3 amino acids: CASSMGRAAGNTIYF. The CDR3 DNA reads as TGTGCCAGTAGTATGGGCAGGGCGGCTGGAAACACCATATATTTT.

The genes are TRBV2 and TRBJ1-6; 11 bases agree with TRBD1. The germline V gene has CDR1 SNHLY and CDR2 FYNNEI. V was pared by 5 bases and J by 11 bases, with 11 bases of the junction left unmatched. The CDR3 covers 16 residues. For the CDR3, the DNA is TGTGCCAGCAGTATTCCGGGACAGGGGGTCAGAACACCCCTCCACTTT. It encodes CASSIPGQGVRTPLHF.

The rearrangement links TRBV7-9 to TRBJ2-7, with a weak D call TRBD2 (7 bases). Trimming removed 6 bases from V and 4 bases from J, with 16 bases in between. The CDR3 has 14 amino acids. The germline gives CDR1 SEHNR, CDR2 FQNEAQ (reference sequence). The chain's CDR3 is CASRGAGVEYEQYF. The CDR3, as DNA: TGTGCCAGCAGGGGGGCGGGAGTTGAGTACGAGCAGTACTTC.

V usage is TRBV7-6 and J usage is TRBJ2-3; TRBD2 is a possible D gene (6 bases). The germline V gene encodes CDR1 SGHVS and CDR2 FNYEAQ. V lost 1 base and J 5 bases, leaving 13 bases between the germline ends. The CDR3 extends over 15 amino acids. The CDR3 sequence is CASSLGGLSGDTQYF. CDR3 in DNA: TGTGCCAGCAGCTTAGGGGGACTCTCCGGAGATACGCAGTATTTT.

J is TRBJ2-6 and V is TRBV28; D might be TRBD2 (5 bases). V lost 3 bases and J 2 bases, leaving 8 bases between the germline ends. The CDR3 is 15 amino acids. Germline CDR1 is MDHEN and CDR2 is SYDVKM. The CDR3 loop reads CASSLDGTGANVLTF. CDR3 nucleotide sequence: TGTGCCAGCAGTTTGGACGGGACTGGGGCCAACGTCCTGACTTTC.

The chain has TRBV2 and TRBJ2-1; weak D call: TRBD2 (6 bases). Trimming stripped 5 bases from V and 5 bases from J, with 13 bases between. Germline CDR1 SNHLY, CDR2 FYNNEI. This CDR3 comprises 14 residues. CDR3 DNA sequence: TGTGCCAGCAGTTTCCCCGCGGGGAACAATGAGCAGTTCTTC. Translation gives CASSFPAGNNEQFF.

This clone was detected a few times. The chain is built from TRBV7-6 and TRBJ1-5; D is unresolved. CDR1 SGHVS and CDR2 FNYEAQ come from the germline V gene. V was clipped by 2 bases and J by 1 base, with 12 bases between them. This CDR3 has 16 amino acids. In DNA form, the CDR3 reads TGTGCCAGCAGCTTAATGCCGGCAGGCAGCAATCAGCCCCAGCATTTT. Its translation is CASSLMPAGSNQPQHF. The variable domain in full, with the rest retrieved from reference TRBV7-6 and TRBJ1-5, is GAGVSQSPRYKVTKRGQDVALRCDPISGHVSLYWYRQALGQGPEFLTYFNYEAQQDKSGLPNDRFSAERPEGSISTLTIQRTEQRDSAMYRCASSLMPAGSNQPQHFGDGTRLSIL.

The chain has TRBV6-5 and TRBJ2-1, with 9 bases that match TRBD2. V trimming: 8 bases; J trimming: 0 bases; junction bases outside the gene matches: 2. Germline CDR1 MNHEY, CDR2 SVGAGI. The CDR3 has 14 amino acids. The CDR3 DNA follows: TGTGCCAGCTCAGCGGGAGGCTCCTACAATGAGCAGTTCTTC. Translated, it gives CASSAGGSYNEQFF.

CDR3 sequence (DNA): TGTGCCAGCAGCCCGAGGACAGGGGAGACCCAGTACTTC. Its translation: CASSPRTGETQYF. The V call is TRBV28, the J call TRBJ2-5, with TRBD1 matching over 8 bases. Germline lookup yields CDR1 MDHEN and CDR2 SYDVKM. Trimming at V came to 6 bases and at J to 5 bases, leaving 5 bases not matched to a gene. This CDR3 has 13 residues.

The count of this clone is one. The rearrangement links TRBV6-5 to TRBJ2-3; 7 bases line up with TRBD1. The CDR3 covers 13 residues. The V gene's germline CDR1 is MNHEY and CDR2 SVGAGI. The J segment lost 6 bases and the V segment lost 0 bases, leaving 0 bases of the junction unmatched. CDR3 loop: CASSYSRGDTQYF. CDR3 nucleotides: TGTGCCAGCAGTTACTCCAGGGGGGATACGCAGTATTTT.

J is TRBJ1-1 and V is TRBV2; no definite D call. Germline CDR1 and CDR2: SNHLY and FYNNEI. V was cut by 6 bases and J by 2 bases, with 10 bases left in between. The CDR3 spans 13 residues. DNA of the CDR3: TGTGCCAGCAGCCGTTTAGCCAACACTGAAGCTTTCTTT. This encodes CASSRLANTEAFF. The variable domain in full, with the rest retrieved from reference TRBV2 and TRBJ1-1, is EPEVTQTPSHQVTQMGQEVILRCVPISNHLYFYWYRQILGQKVEFLVSFYNNEISEKSEIFDDQFSVERPDGSNFTLKIRSTKLEDSAMYFCASSRLANTEAFFGQGTRLTVV.

This clone has just one count. The chain couples TRBV29-1 to TRBJ1-1, with a possible D match to TRBD1 (5 bases). Germline V gene sequence: CDR1 SQVTM, CDR2 ANQGSEA. The CDR3 spans 11 residues. The CDR3 coding sequence is TGCGGGGCCAGGGTGGCCACTGAAGCTTTCTTT. Translating it yields CGARVATEAFF.

The chain combines TRBV6-5 with TRBJ1-4; TRBD1 is a possible D gene (6 bases). Germline CDR1 reads MNHEY; CDR2 reads SVGAGI. The CDR3 covers 15 residues. V was cut by 5 bases and J by 2 bases, with 12 bases left in between. CDR3: CASSASGGTNEKLFF. The CDR3, as DNA: TGTGCCAGCAGTGCCTCTGGGGGCACTAATGAAAAACTGTTTTTT.

The V call is TRBV2, the J call TRBJ1-2; tentative D call: TRBD1 (6 bases). Trimming cost V 10 bases and J 0 bases, with 21 bases left between them. This CDR3 has 16 residues. The germline V gene encodes CDR1 SNHLY and CDR2 FYNNEI. CDR3 loop: CATRRGGAGANYGYTF. In nucleotides, the CDR3 is TGTGCCACTCGCCGGGGGGGTGCAGGGGCTAACTATGGCTACACCTTC.

The V gene is TRBV11-3, the J gene TRBJ2-7; no reliable D call. The CDR3 has 12 amino acids. Germline-derived CDR1 and CDR2 are SGHNT and YENEEA. With 1 base removed from V and 7 bases from J, the gap between germline ends came to 8 bases. Here the CDR3 DNA reads TGTGCCAGCAGCTTAGCTGGTCGGGAGCAGTACTTC. Translated, it gives CASSLAGREQYF.

The rearrangement uses TRBV28 and TRBJ2-7; 7 bases fit TRBD2. V gave up 3 bases and J gave up 2 bases; unmatched junction bases: 10. This CDR3 is 16 amino acids long. Germline CDR1 is MDHEN and CDR2 is SYDVKM. CDR3 nucleotide sequence: TGTGCCAGCAGTTTTATAGGGGCTAGCGGTACCTACGAGCAGTACTTC. It translates to CASSFIGASGTYEQYF.

CDR3 bases: TGTGCCAGCAGTTTTGACAGGGGATCGACAGATACGCAGTATTTT. Amino acids: CASSFDRGSTDTQYF. The chain is built from TRBV27 and TRBJ2-3; 8 bases match TRBD1. Germline V gene sequence: CDR1 MNHEY, CDR2 SMNVEV (reference sequence). CDR3 size: 15 residues. V dropped 3 bases and J dropped 3; count of bases not matched to a gene: 5.

The chain couples TRBV28 to TRBJ1-2, with 8 bases that match TRBD1. The germline V gene encodes CDR1 MDHEN and CDR2 SYDVKM. CDR3 length equals 14 residues. With 5 bases clipped from V and 8 bases from J, the junction kept 10 bases outside the gene matches. The CDR3 DNA follows: TGTGCCAGCAGTCGACGGACAGGGAGGGGGGGCTACACCTTC. The encoded protein is CASSRRTGRGGYTF.

The CDR3 spells CAWTSGTTETQYF. The CDR3 DNA follows: TGTGCCTGGACTAGCGGGACTACAGAGACCCAGTACTTC. The J gene is TRBJ2-5, the V gene TRBV30; TRBD2 matches at 9 bases. CDR1 is GTSNPN and CDR2 is SVGIG in the germline V gene (reference sequence). There are 13 residues in the CDR3. The ends lost 4 bases at V and 4 bases at J; junction bases unmatched: 4.

V and J are TRBV2 and TRBJ2-3, with D possibly being TRBD1 (6 bases). Germline-derived CDR1 and CDR2 are SNHLY and FYNNEI. The CDR3 runs to 15 residues. Between the trimmed V and J ends, which lost 6 bases and 5 bases, there was a span of 18 bases. The CDR3 bases are TGTGCCAGCAGCCATGGACAGCCGGGTCAAGATACGCAGTATTTT. This gives the protein CASSHGQPGQDTQYF.

This chain links TRBV5-1 with TRBJ2-1; 8 nucleotides match TRBD1. The J segment lost 8 bases and the V segment lost 2 bases, leaving 6 bases of the junction unmatched. This CDR3 is built from 14 residues. The germline gives CDR1 SGHRS, CDR2 YFSETQ. Written as DNA, the CDR3 is TGCGCCAGCAGCTTCCAGGGGGCAGTTGATGAGCAGTTCTTC. Translated, it gives CASSFQGAVDEQFF.

This clone was seen just once. The V and J genes are TRBV28 and TRBJ2-7; D is perhaps TRBD1 (6 bases). Per germline, CDR1 MDHEN and CDR2 SYDVKM. This CDR3 comprises 14 residues. V lost 9 bases to trimming and J lost 2 bases, with 17 bases between them. The CDR3 here is CASTSGHLTYEQYF. For the CDR3, the DNA is TGTGCCAGTACCTCGGGACACTTGACCTACGAGCAGTACTTC.

The chain employs TRBV27 and TRBJ2-1, with TRBD1 as a possible D gene (6 bases). Germline V gene lookup returns CDR1 MNHEY and CDR2 SMNVEV (reference sequence). Deletions cut 4 bases from V and 10 bases from J, with 17 bases between. The CDR3 is 14 amino acids. The CDR3 region is CASSYLAGTNEQFF. CDR3 in DNA: TGTGCCAGCAGTTATCTGGCCGGGACAAACGAGCAGTTCTTC.

The chain has TRBV5-1 and TRBJ2-2, with D unclear. The CDR3 is made up of 14 amino acids. Germline loops: CDR1 SGHRS, CDR2 YFSETQ. V was trimmed by 2 bases and J by 1 base, leaving 6 bases between them. The CDR3 loop reads CASSFRMNTGELFF. The DNA of the CDR3 is TGCGCCAGCAGCTTCAGGATGAACACCGGGGAGCTGTTTTTT.